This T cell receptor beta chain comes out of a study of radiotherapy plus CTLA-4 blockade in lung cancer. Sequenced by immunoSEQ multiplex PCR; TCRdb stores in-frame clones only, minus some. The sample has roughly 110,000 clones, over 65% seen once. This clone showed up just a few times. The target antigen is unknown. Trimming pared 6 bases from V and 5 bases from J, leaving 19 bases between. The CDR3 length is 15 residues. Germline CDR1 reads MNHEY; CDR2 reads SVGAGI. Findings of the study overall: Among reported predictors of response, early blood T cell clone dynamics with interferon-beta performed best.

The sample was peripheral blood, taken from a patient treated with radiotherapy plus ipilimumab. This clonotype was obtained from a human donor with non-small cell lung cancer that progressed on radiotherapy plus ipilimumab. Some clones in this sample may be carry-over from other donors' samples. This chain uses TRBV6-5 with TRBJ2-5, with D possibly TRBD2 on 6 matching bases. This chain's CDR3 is CASSTSRLDRETQYF. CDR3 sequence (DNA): TGTGCCAGCAGCACCTCCCGACTAGATCGGGAGACCCAGTACTTC.